One and the same sample provided the 32 T cell receptor beta chains below, sequenced in a study of low-dose radiotherapy and immunotherapy resistance in tumors. The time point was: after trial treatment. Described treatment: LDRT plus nivolumab, ipilimumab, low-dose cyclophosphamide and aspirin (RACIN trial). TRAV- and TRBV-specific primers, spanning alpha and beta chains, primed first-strand cDNA. TCRs were amplified for approximately 21 PCR cycles with a constant-region primer and V-primer adapter. TCRdb re-called the reads with MiXCR, one entry per CDR3 protein. This sample has fewer than 110,000 distinct CDR3 sequences, with about a fifth found just once. The sequenced sample was PBMCs, obtained after low-dose radiotherapy plus immunotherapy. These receptor sequences come from a male donor with prostate cancer.

This clonotype was seen at least ten times. The rearrangement links TRBV19 to TRBJ1-2; TRBD1 agrees at 7 bases. This CDR3 region has 15 residues. V lost 0 bases and J lost 4; bases outside the gene matches: 5. Germline V gene data show CDR1 as LNHDA and CDR2 as SQIVND (reference sequence). CDR3 DNA sequence: TGTGCCAGTAGTATAGATGCGGGACAGACCTATGGCTACACCTTC. Translation gives CASSIDAGQTYGYTF.

This clonotype was seen at least ten times. The chain combines TRBV29-1 with TRBJ2-5; possibly TRBD2 for D (7 bases). The ends were cut back, 3 bases at V and 5 bases at J, with 22 bases in the middle. The CDR3 covers 16 residues. CDR1 and CDR2 from the germline V gene are SQVTM and ANQGSEA. The CDR3, as DNA: TGCAGCGTTGAGAAATTGCGGGGGCCCCAGGGGGAGACCCAGTACTTC. Translation gives CSVEKLRGPQGETQYF.

This clonotype was counted ten times or more. The chain recombines TRBV20-1 with TRBJ2-5, with 12 positions matching TRBD2. Germline CDR1 and CDR2: DFQATT and SNEGSKA (reference sequence). This CDR3 is built from 16 residues. The J segment lost 1 base and the V segment lost 2 bases, leaving 5 bases of the junction unmatched. As DNA, the CDR3 is TGCAGTGCTAGATCCGGACTAGCGGGGATCCAAGAGACCCAGTACTTC. Translated: CSARSGLAGIQETQYF.

CDR3 residues: CASSLQGWNTEAFF. CDR3 nucleotides: TGTGCCAGCAGCTTACAGGGGTGGAACACTGAAGCTTTCTTT. The genes are TRBV27 and TRBJ1-1; TRBD1 agrees at 7 bases. Germline-derived CDR1 and CDR2 are MNHEY and SMNVEV (reference sequence). The CDR3 is 14 residues long. V was clipped by 6 bases and J by 1 base; unmatched bases: 5.

The sample holds many counts of this clonotype. V usage is TRBV7-6 and J usage is TRBJ2-7; D is perhaps TRBD2 (5 bases). Trimming cost V 1 base and J 3 bases, with 10 bases left between them. The CDR3 has 14 amino acids. Germline V lookup: CDR1 SGHVS, CDR2 FNYEAQ. CDR3 bases: TGTGCCAGCAGCTTAGGACGAGGACTCTACGAGCAGTACTTC. Amino acid sequence: CASSLGRGLYEQYF.

This clonotype was picked up a small number of times. The gene calls are TRBV19 and TRBJ2-1, with TRBD1 matching 9 bases. Germline CDR1 is LNHDA and CDR2 is SQIVND (reference sequence). There are 17 residues in the CDR3. The ends lost 4 bases at V and 5 bases at J; junction bases unmatched: 12. This chain's CDR3 is CASSTGPGTGYHNEQFF. The CDR3, as DNA: TGTGCCAGTAGTACAGGTCCCGGGACAGGGTACCACAATGAGCAGTTCTTC.

The table lists this clonotype with many counts. This CDR3 is CASSSQTIRGDTQYF. For the CDR3, the DNA is TGTGCCAGCAGCTCCCAAACAATCCGAGGAGACACGCAGTATTTT. The gene calls are TRBV7-2 and TRBJ2-3; no reliable D call. V shed 4 bases and J shed 9 bases, with 20 bases lying between them. The CDR3 loop spans 15 amino acids. Germline CDR1 SGHTA, CDR2 FQGNSA.

At least ten counts were recorded for this clonotype. The rearrangement joins TRBV19 to TRBJ2-1; 8 nucleotides match TRBD2. Germline loops: CDR1 LNHDA, CDR2 SQIVND (reference sequence). The CDR3 runs 14 residues. The V segment lost 4 bases and the J segment 8 bases; nucleotides outside the gene matches: 7. The CDR3 DNA is TGTGCCAGTAGTAACCCGGGACTAGGCGATGAGCAGTTCTTC. It is translated as CASSNPGLGDEQFF.

This clonotype was seen ten or more times. The gene calls are TRBV7-9 and TRBJ2-7; the match to TRBD1 covers 7 bases. Germline V gene data show CDR1 as SEHNR and CDR2 as FQNEAQ (reference sequence). V shed 4 bases, J shed 2 bases, and the junction held 14 bases outside the gene matches. CDR3 size: 17 residues. CDR3 residues: CASSSFDRADLTYEQYF. In nucleotides, the CDR3 is TGTGCCAGCAGCTCCTTCGACAGGGCCGACCTAACCTACGAGCAGTACTTC.

This clonotype was seen ten or more times. The chain joins TRBV20-1 to TRBJ1-2, with D maybe TRBD1 (5 bases). From germline, CDR1 is DFQATT and CDR2 SNEGSKA (reference sequence). The CDR3 runs 15 residues. Trimming left V 5 bases short and J 5 bases short, with 21 bases between. The CDR3 coding sequence is TGCAGTGCTTCCCTCTTTGGGGCTAGCCTTTATGGCTACACCTTC. Protein sequence: CSASLFGASLYGYTF.

This clonotype was recorded many times. The genes are TRBV7-6 and TRBJ2-5; tentatively, D is TRBD1 or TRBD2 (5 bases each). Germline CDR1 SGHVS, CDR2 FNYEAQ. This CDR3 has 14 residues. Between the trimmed V and J ends, which lost 5 bases and 4 bases, there was a span of 14 bases. In DNA form, the CDR3 reads TGTGCCAGCAGCCCGTCCGAGGGGCGAGAGACCCAGTACTTC. This sequence encodes CASSPSEGRETQYF.

The gene calls are TRBV20-1 and TRBJ2-1, with TRBD2 matching over 7 bases. The V gene's germline CDR1 is DFQATT and CDR2 SNEGSKA (reference sequence). This CDR3 has 13 amino acids. The CDR3 nucleotides read TGCAGCCCTGGGGGGGGAGGGTTGAATGAGCAGTTCTTC. Translation: CSPGGGGLNEQFF.

This clonotype appeared many times. This chain joins TRBV29-1 and TRBJ1-6; no firm D call. The CDR3 has 13 residues. The germline gives CDR1 SQVTM, CDR2 ANQGSEA. The V and J ends lost 6 bases and 8 bases respectively, with 14 bases between them. CDR3 in amino acids: CSVKTEDHSPLHF. For the CDR3, the DNA is TGCAGCGTAAAGACCGAGGATCATTCACCCCTCCACTTT.

This clonotype has at least ten counts. The chain couples TRBV7-2 to TRBJ2-5, with D unclear. The CDR3 totals 13 residues. Germline CDR1 is SGHTA and CDR2 is FQGNSA. Trimming left V 4 bases short and J 5 bases short, with 11 bases between. DNA of the CDR3: TGTGCCAGCAGCTCCCCGATGACGGAGACCCAGTACTTC. Translating it yields CASSSPMTETQYF. The variable domain in full, with the rest retrieved from reference TRBV7-2 and TRBJ2-5, is GAGVSQSPSNKVTEKGKDVELRCDPISGHTALYWYRQSLGQGLEFLIYFQGNSAPDKSGLPSDRFSAERTGGSVSTLTIQRTQQEDSAVYLCASSSPMTETQYFGPGTRLLVL.

There are a few counts of this clonotype. This chain links TRBV6-1 with TRBJ2-7; no firm D call. CDR1 MNHNS and CDR2 SASEGT come from the germline V gene. The V gene lost 6 bases and the J gene lost 4 bases, with 4 bases spanning the gap. This CDR3 has 10 amino acids. The CDR3 DNA is TGTGCCAGCAGACAATACGAGCAGTACTTC. Protein product: CASRQYEQYF.

This clonotype has at least ten counts. The V and J genes are TRBV20-1 and TRBJ1-1, with 7 bases that match TRBD1. The CDR3 is made up of 14 amino acids. The V gene end was trimmed by 3 bases and the J gene end by 5 bases; junction bases not matched to a gene: 9. Germline values: CDR1 DFQATT, CDR2 SNEGSKA (reference sequence). This CDR3 is CSARTGNERTEAFF. The DNA for the CDR3 is TGCAGTGCTAGGACAGGGAATGAGCGGACTGAAGCTTTCTTT.

This clonotype appeared many times. This sequence joins TRBV30 and TRBJ1-1; no clear D gene. CDR3 length: 12 amino acids. The V and J ends lost 2 bases and 5 bases respectively, with 9 bases between them. Germline V lookup: CDR1 GTSNPN, CDR2 SVGIG (reference sequence). In DNA form, the CDR3 reads TGTGCCTGGAGTATTGGGTTTACTGAAGCTTTCTTT. Translated: CAWSIGFTEAFF.

This clonotype was detected a few times. The DNA is left out, because the CDR3 cannot be placed on it with certainty; the CDR3 is given as TCRdb lists it. J is TRBJ2-2 and V is TRBV19; the table's D call TRBD1 went unverified against the DNA. Ends included, the CDR3 has 18 residues. The germline gives CDR1 LNHDA, CDR2 SQIVND (reference sequence). CDR3: CASRSSDRGRTGELFFFF.

This clonotype was counted at least ten times. V is TRBV19 and J is TRBJ2-7; D is uncertain. There are 16 residues in the CDR3. The germline V gene encodes CDR1 LNHDA and CDR2 SQIVND (reference sequence). V gave up 4 bases and J gave up 6 bases, with 22 bases separating them. Written as DNA, the CDR3 is TGTGCCAGTAGTAACCCTCCGACAAGCTTTCCACCCGAGCAGTACTTC. Protein: CASSNPPTSFPPEQYF.

A few counts support this clonotype. The V gene is TRBV18, the J gene TRBJ1-5; 7 nucleotides line up with TRBD1. V was clipped by 6 bases and J by 7 bases; unmatched bases: 9. The CDR3 contains 14 residues. Germline CDR1 KGHSH, CDR2 LQKENI. The CDR3 DNA reads TGTGCCAGCTCCCCCGACAGGGTGAACCAGCCCCAGCATTTT. Translated: CASSPDRVNQPQHF.

This clonotype was observed at least ten times. The chain combines TRBV11-3 with TRBJ2-2; no clear D gene. V dropped 5 bases and J dropped 4 bases, with 8 bases sitting between them. Looked up from germline, CDR1 is SGHNT and CDR2 is YENEEA. The CDR3 is made up of 13 amino acids. The CDR3 sequence: CASSPRTTGELFF. The CDR3 nucleotides are TGTGCCAGCAGCCCACGGACCACCGGGGAGCTGTTTTTT.

In this sample, this clonotype turned up many times. The chain recombines TRBV20-1 with TRBJ2-1; tentative D call: TRBD2 (5 bases). The V end was cut by 6 bases, the J end by 3 bases, with 15 bases between. CDR1 is DFQATT, CDR2 SNEGSKA, per germline (reference sequence). The CDR3 covers 14 residues. In DNA, the CDR3 is TGCAGTGCCGTGACCCTCACTAGCTACAATGAGCAGTTCTTC. Protein sequence: CSAVTLTSYNEQFF.

In its sample, this clonotype was seen many times. The chain links TRBV7-2 to TRBJ1-2; tentative D call: TRBD1 (5 bases). The CDR3 is 14 amino acids. Trimming took off 5 bases at V and 4 bases at J, with 14 bases between the two ends. Germline V gene sequence: CDR1 SGHTA, CDR2 FQGNSA. The DNA of the CDR3 is TGTGCCAGCAGCCCCGGGAGGGGCCGCTATGGCTACACCTTC. It yields the protein CASSPGRGRYGYTF.

This chain links TRBV3-1 with TRBJ2-3; 10 bases match TRBD2. Trimming took 4 bases from V and 11 from J; bases not matched to a gene: 15. The CDR3 loop spans 16 amino acids. CDR1 and CDR2 (germline): LGHDT, YNNKEL (reference sequence). The CDR3 DNA sequence: TGTGCCAGCAGCCCCCCAGTCGTGGACCCTAGCGGGGGGCAGTATTTT. It encodes CASSPPVVDPSGGQYF.

This clonotype was observed a single time. It is likely a read error: a sequence one base away is far more abundant. The chain recombines TRBV9 with TRBJ2-1; possibly TRBD1 for D (5 bases). The ends were cut back, 0 bases at V and 10 bases at J, with 14 bases in the middle. Germline CDR1 is SGDLS and CDR2 is YYNGEE. The CDR3 is made up of 14 amino acids. DNA of the CDR3: TGTGCCAGCAGCGTAGGGTGGGGCTCCTACGAGCAGTTCTTC. This sequence encodes CASSVGWGSYEQFF.

A remark on this clonotype: A far larger clone lies a single base away; this is likely a read error. V usage is TRBV27 and J usage is TRBJ1-5, with 8 bases matching TRBD1. Trimming at V came to 6 bases and at J to 7 bases, leaving 8 bases not matched to a gene. Germline CDR1 and CDR2: MNHEY and SMNVEV (reference sequence). The CDR3 is 14 amino acids. This CDR3 reads CASRRTGQLQPQHF. The CDR3 coding sequence is TGTGCCAGCAGACGGACAGGGCAGCTCCAGCCCCAGCATTTT.

In its sample, this clonotype was seen many times. The rearrangement joins TRBV5-1 to TRBJ1-6, with 9 bases aligning to TRBD1. This CDR3 has 19 residues. Per the germline V gene, CDR1 is SGHRS and CDR2 is YFSETQ. V lost 4 bases to trimming and J lost 7 bases; unmatched junction nucleotides: 18. In DNA form, the CDR3 reads TGCGCCAGCAGCCCCGGGACAGGGTTTGGATTTCCAGCGAATTCACCCCTCCACTTT. It is translated as CASSPGTGFGFPANSPLHF.

This clonotype has at least ten counts. The chain combines TRBV3-1 with TRBJ2-5; D unclear. This CDR3 is 11 amino acids long. CDR1 LGHDT and CDR2 YNNKEL come from the germline V gene (reference sequence). With 2 bases removed from V and 6 bases from J, the gap between germline ends came to 4 bases. CDR3 protein: CASSQQKTQYF. For the CDR3, the DNA is TGTGCCAGCAGCCAACAAAAGACCCAGTACTTC.

This clonotype was found many times. V is TRBV15 and J is TRBJ2-3, with TRBD2 matching 9 bases. The CDR3 totals 16 residues. Germline V gives CDR1 LNHNV, CDR2 YYDKDF (reference sequence). After removal of 1 base from V and 1 base from J, the junction contained 3 bases not matched to a gene. The CDR3 reads CATSRVSGGGTDTQYF. CDR3 DNA sequence: TGTGCCACCAGCAGAGTTAGCGGGGGTGGCACAGATACGCAGTATTTT.

In its sample, this clonotype was seen many times. This sequence joins TRBV14 and TRBJ2-7; D possibly uses TRBD1 or TRBD2 (5 bases each). Germline lookup yields CDR1 SGHDN and CDR2 FVKESK. With 4 bases removed from V and 4 bases from J, the gap between germline ends came to 17 bases. The CDR3 extends over 15 amino acids. The DNA for the CDR3 is TGTGCCAGCAGCCCGGGGCATGTCGGTCCGTACGAGCAGTACTTC. This sequence encodes CASSPGHVGPYEQYF.

This clonotype came up many times. The chain links TRBV20-1 to TRBJ2-3; TRBD1 aligns across 8 bases. This CDR3 contains 16 residues. V was clipped by 1 base and J by 0 bases; unmatched bases: 6. CDR1 and CDR2 from the germline V gene are DFQATT and SNEGSKA (reference sequence). CDR3 nucleotide sequence: TGCAGTGCTAGAGCCACCGGACAGGGAAGCACAGATACGCAGTATTTT. Amino acid sequence: CSARATGQGSTDTQYF.

The J gene is TRBJ2-7, the V gene TRBV9, with 11 bases that match TRBD2. Trimming took 0 bases from V and 1 from J; bases not matched to a gene: 3. Germline-derived CDR1 and CDR2 are SGDLS and YYNGEE. CDR3 length: 16 amino acids. CDR3 region: CASSVVSGGASYEQYF. CDR3 DNA sequence: TGTGCCAGCAGCGTAGTTAGCGGGGGGGCATCCTACGAGCAGTACTTC. The full variable domain, rest sourced from reference TRBV9 and TRBJ2-7, is DSGVTQTPKHLITATGQRVTLRCSPRSGDLSVYWYQQSLDQGLQFLIQYYNGEERAKGNILERFSAQQFPDLHSELNLSSLELGDSALYFCASSVVSGGASYEQYFGPGTRLTVT.